This TCR beta chain derives from a study of shared clonotypes between healthy human individuals. The study, taken as a whole, reports: Larger estimated richness was generally seen in naive subsets than in memory subsets.

Each subset's genomic DNA was shared equally among a number of immunoSEQ plates. Measured with immunoSEQ multiplex PCR; TCRdb has only the in-frame clones, and not every one. Counted here are hundreds of thousands of clones, roughly 96% occurring once; the ten biggest clones make up less than 0.25%. Germline assignment: CDR1 SGHVS and CDR2 FNYEAQ. The CDR3 has 16 amino acids. V gave up 7 bases and J gave up 2 bases; unmatched junction bases: 13. CD45RO-negative, CCR7-positively selected cells formed the naive CD8 fraction, excluding terminally differentiated effector memory CD45RA+ cells. The donor cohort consisted entirely of Caucasian adults residing in Nashville, Tennessee. This clone was recorded only once. Its antigen is currently unknown.

The TCR sequence derives from a man aged 30 to 45 in good health. V is TRBV7-6 and J is TRBJ2-7, with 8 positions matching TRBD2. The source material was naive CD8+ T cells sorted from blood. CDR3 nucleotides: TGTGCCAGCACCCCCGGAAGGAGTAGCGGGACCTACGAGCAGTACTTC. This translates into CASTPGRSSGTYEQYF.